This T cell receptor (beta chain) is drawn from a study of OX40 agonist ivuxolimab in advanced cancers. Germline CDR1 and CDR2: MNHEY and SMNVEV (reference sequence). The CDR3 sequence is 13 residues long. Trimming took 4 bases from V and 5 from J; bases not matched to a gene: 3. Measured with immunoSEQ multiplex PCR; TCRdb has only the in-frame clones, and not every one. The profile shows 50,000 to 65,000 clones, under 95% of them singletons. This receptor was taken from an adult with an advanced solid tumor such as melanoma, head and neck, liver or kidney cancer. This specimen was CD4+ or CD8+ T cells sorted from blood, taken in a trial of the OX40 agonist ivuxolimab. The chain carries TRBV27 and TRBJ1-2, with TRBD1 matching 8 bases. CDR3 coding DNA: TGTGCCAGCAGTTATGGACAGGGATATGGCTACACCTTC. Protein sequence: CASSYGQGYGYTF.